Shown below are 18 T cell receptor beta chains from a single sample sequenced in a study of radiation and T cells in renal cell carcinoma (TCRdb year 2020). In the paper's terms, the time point label means: blood 2 weeks post-SBRT. The meaning of the sample's treatment or condition label: 15 Gy SBRT to primary tumor, nephrectomy 4 weeks later. Library preparation employed the immunoSEQ multiplex PCR assay. TCRdb stores this immuneACCESS table with in-frame sequences only. Part of the clones is absent; in the studies checked, under half of the shortfall reflects unresolved V genes, and no reason is known for the rest. This sample has 120,000 or so clones in its table, and about 81% of those were observed once. The biggest ten clones account for under 2.5% of the sample. Material: blood, obtained from a patient whose treatment included radiotherapy and nephrectomy. All receptors derive from an older woman with renal cell carcinoma.

This sequence joins TRBV6-5 and TRBJ2-1; no reliable D call. The length of the CDR3 is 11 residues. V was pared by 7 bases and J by 9 bases, with 10 bases between. Germline-derived CDR1 and CDR2 are MNHEY and SVGAGI. This CDR3 is CASIGRSEQFF. The CDR3 coding sequence is TGTGCCAGCATAGGACGTAGTGAGCAGTTCTTC.

The chain joins TRBV19 to TRBJ2-1; 7 positions match TRBD2. This CDR3 region has 16 residues. In germline, CDR1 is LNHDA, CDR2 SQIVND (reference sequence). With V trimmed by 3 bases and J by 2 bases, 7 bases remained unmatched. The CDR3 DNA reads TGTGCCAGTAGTATGGGTGGGGGGGTAACCTACAATGAGCAGTTCTTC. This codes for CASSMGGGVTYNEQFF.

This clone has just one count. This chain links TRBV19 with TRBJ1-5; perhaps TRBD1 as D (6 bases). Between the trimmed V and J ends, which lost 4 bases and 1 base, there was a span of 14 bases. CDR1 and CDR2 from the germline V gene are LNHDA and SQIVND (reference sequence). The CDR3 contains 16 residues. CDR3 loop: CASSTLGGGSNQPQHF. The CDR3 DNA reads as TGTGCCAGTAGTACTCTGGGAGGGGGGAGCAATCAGCCCCAGCATTTT.

The V call is TRBV5-1, the J call TRBJ1-1; D might be TRBD1 (5 bases). CDR3 size: 15 residues. Germline V gives CDR1 SGHRS, CDR2 YFSETQ. V was trimmed by 4 bases and J by 5 bases, leaving 18 bases between them. The CDR3 region is CASSTERGSGTEAFF. The CDR3 DNA sequence: TGCGCCAGCAGCACGGAGAGGGGCTCCGGGACTGAAGCTTTCTTT.

This clone was seen more than once but under ten times. The rearrangement uses TRBV6-6 and TRBJ1-2; D is perhaps TRBD1 (5 bases). Germline-derived CDR1 and CDR2 are MNHNY and SVGAGI (reference sequence). V was pared by 6 bases and J by 3 bases, with 14 bases between. This CDR3 contains 14 residues. The CDR3 nucleotides read TGTGCCAGCAGCTCGATCAGGGAAGACTATGGCTACACCTTC. Amino acid sequence: CASSSIREDYGYTF.

V gene TRBV6-1 combines with J gene TRBJ1-2; D uncertain. CDR1 is MNHNS, CDR2 SASEGT, per germline. The CDR3 has 15 amino acids. Trimming removed 6 bases from V and 8 bases from J, with 22 bases in between. CDR3 sequence: CASRTATTYLEGYTF. The DNA of the CDR3 is TGTGCCAGCAGGACGGCGACCACCTATTTGGAGGGCTACACCTTC.

CDR3 protein: CASSPGTGFMNTEAFF. CDR3 sequence (DNA): TGTGCCAGCAGCCCGGGGACAGGCTTCATGAACACTGAAGCTTTCTTT. V is TRBV7-9 and J is TRBJ1-1; 8 positions agree with TRBD1. This CDR3 comprises 16 residues. Germline V gene sequence: CDR1 SEHNR, CDR2 FQNEAQ (reference sequence). Losses at the gene ends were 5 bases for V and 0 bases for J; bases not matched to a gene: 8.

The gene calls are TRBV19 and TRBJ1-5; no clear D gene. This CDR3 is built from 14 residues. Trimming removed 0 bases at V and 6 bases at J, with 9 bases between. Germline CDR1 reads LNHDA; CDR2 reads SQIVND (reference sequence). The DNA of the CDR3 is TGTGCCAGTAGTATAGATGGCCGGCGTCAGCCCCAGCATTTT. Translated, it gives CASSIDGRRQPQHF.

This chain uses TRBV4-2 with TRBJ2-7; perhaps TRBD1 as D (5 bases). There are 16 residues in the CDR3. The germline V gene has CDR1 LGHNA and CDR2 YNFKEQ. The V end was cut by 1 base, the J end by 2 bases, with 15 bases between. The chain's CDR3 is CASSQGGQGSPYEQYF. Here the CDR3 DNA reads TGTGCCAGCAGCCAAGGAGGCCAGGGCAGTCCCTACGAGCAGTACTTC.

The V call is TRBV9, the J call TRBJ1-3; 7 bases line up with TRBD1. Germline lookup yields CDR1 SGDLS and CDR2 YYNGEE. The V segment lost 1 base and the J segment 2 bases; nucleotides outside the gene matches: 3. CDR3 size: 15 residues. The CDR3 region is CASSVQGEPGNTIYF. In nucleotides, the CDR3 is TGTGCCAGCAGCGTACAGGGGGAACCTGGAAACACCATATATTTT.

This clone turned up a few times. The V gene is TRBV6-4, the J gene TRBJ1-2; 9 bases are shared with TRBD1. CDR1 is MRHNA and CDR2 is SNTAGT in the germline V gene. The V gene end was trimmed by 6 bases and the J gene end by 5 bases; junction bases not matched to a gene: 7. This CDR3 comprises 14 residues. CDR3 DNA sequence: TGTGCCAGCAGCCACCGACAGGGGGGGTATGGCTACACCTTC. Its protein is CASSHRQGGYGYTF.

This clone appeared once. In DNA, the CDR3 is TGTGCCAGCAGCTGGGGGACAGGGACCCACGAGCAGTACTTC. Translation gives CASSWGTGTHEQYF. The chain is built from TRBV5-8 and TRBJ2-7; 9 bases match TRBD1. This CDR3 spans 14 amino acids. The J segment lost 5 bases and the V segment lost 3 bases, leaving 6 bases of the junction unmatched. Germline lookup yields CDR1 SGHTS and CDR2 YDEGEE.

The chain combines TRBV30 with TRBJ2-1; the match to TRBD2 covers 7 bases. V lost 1 base to trimming and J lost 6 bases; unmatched junction nucleotides: 9. Looked up from germline, CDR1 is GTSNPN and CDR2 is SVGIG (reference sequence). The CDR3 consists of 15 residues. This CDR3 reads CAWSDPGLVGNEQFF. The CDR3 coding sequence is TGTGCCTGGAGTGACCCCGGACTAGTGGGCAATGAGCAGTTCTTC.

This chain joins TRBV6-6 and TRBJ1-3; TRBD1 agrees at 9 bases. The CDR3 totals 15 residues. Germline V gene data show CDR1 as MNHNY and CDR2 as SVGAGI (reference sequence). Trimming at V came to 2 bases and at J to 4 bases, leaving 3 bases not matched to a gene. CDR3 bases: TGTGCCAGCAGTTACGACAGGGGGTCCGGAAACACCATATATTTT. It yields the protein CASSYDRGSGNTIYF.

The chain has TRBV9 and TRBJ2-1, with D hard to call. Germline V gives CDR1 SGDLS, CDR2 YYNGEE. Between the trimmed V and J ends, which lost 1 base and 6 bases, there was a span of 14 bases. CDR3 length: 15 residues. CDR3 amino acids: CASSVRSLPPNEQFF. CDR3 in DNA: TGTGCCAGCAGCGTAAGATCCCTACCCCCCAATGAGCAGTTCTTC.

The genes are TRBV19 and TRBJ1-1; the D is unclear. This CDR3 spans 15 amino acids. The V end was cut by 3 bases, the J end by 0 bases, with 11 bases between. The germline gives CDR1 LNHDA, CDR2 SQIVND (reference sequence). The CDR3 nucleotides are TGTGCCAGTAGTATTGGGATAGGGATGAACACTGAAGCTTTCTTT. It codes for CASSIGIGMNTEAFF.

In its sample, this clone was seen a few times. The rearrangement joins TRBV4-1 to TRBJ2-1; D unresolved. This CDR3 comprises 17 residues. Deletions cut 1 base from V and 3 bases from J, with 16 bases between. The germline V gene has CDR1 MGHRA and CDR2 YSYEKL. DNA of the CDR3: TGCGCCAGCAGCCAAGTTGATATGGGAATGATCTACAATGAGCAGTTCTTC. It yields the protein CASSQVDMGMIYNEQFF.

Turning to this clone: This sample also contains other DNA sequences that code for the same CDR3. This rearrangement joins TRBV5-4 to TRBJ2-2; D gene unclear. V lost 0 bases and J 4 bases, leaving 10 bases between the germline ends. This CDR3 is 15 amino acids long. Germline V gene sequence: CDR1 SGHNT, CDR2 YYREEE (reference sequence). The CDR3 here is CASSLDGGGTGELFF. Here the CDR3 DNA reads TGTGCCAGCAGCTTGGATGGCGGTGGCACCGGGGAGCTGTTTTTT.